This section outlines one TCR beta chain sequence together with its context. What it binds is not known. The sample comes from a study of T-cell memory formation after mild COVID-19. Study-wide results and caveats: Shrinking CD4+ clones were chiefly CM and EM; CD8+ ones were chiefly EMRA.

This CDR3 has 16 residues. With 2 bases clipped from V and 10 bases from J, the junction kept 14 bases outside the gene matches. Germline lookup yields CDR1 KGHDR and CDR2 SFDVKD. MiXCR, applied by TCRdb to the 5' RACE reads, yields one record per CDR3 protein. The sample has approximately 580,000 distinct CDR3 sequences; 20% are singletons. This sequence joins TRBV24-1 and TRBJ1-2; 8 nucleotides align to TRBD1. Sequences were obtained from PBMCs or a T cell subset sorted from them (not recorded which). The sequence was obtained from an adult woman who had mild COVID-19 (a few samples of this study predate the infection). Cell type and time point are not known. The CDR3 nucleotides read TGTGCCACCAGTGATTCAGGGACAGGCCCAGGTCGCGCCTACACCTTC. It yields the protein CATSDSGTGPGRAYTF.